The 14 T cell receptor beta chains listed next were all sequenced from one sample in a study of shared clonotypes between healthy human individuals. Produced via immunoSEQ multiplex PCR; TCRdb's table is partial and in-frame only. The data contain roughly 500,000 clones, over 65% of them singletons. Sequencing was performed on PBMCs. These receptors were taken from a middle-aged woman in good health. Some clones in this sample may be carry-over from other donors' samples.

This clone was seen a handful of times. The chain employs TRBV11-2 and TRBJ2-3; the match to TRBD2 covers 7 bases. Trimming cost V 6 bases and J 4 bases; bases outside gene matches: 7. Germline lookup yields CDR1 SGHAT and CDR2 FQNNGV. The CDR3 is made up of 14 amino acids. As DNA, the CDR3 is TGTGCCAGCAGGAATATGGGAGGGTCAGATACGCAGTATTTT. Encoded protein: CASRNMGGSDTQYF.

In its sample, this clone was seen a few times. The J gene is TRBJ2-3, the V gene TRBV9; TRBD2 is a possible D gene (5 bases). V lost 4 bases, J lost 2 bases, and 17 bases lay in between. The CDR3 is 16 residues long. The germline gives CDR1 SGDLS, CDR2 YYNGEE. CDR3 region: CASSSYSGLITDTQYF. For the CDR3, the DNA is TGTGCCAGCAGCTCCTACAGCGGACTGATCACAGATACGCAGTATTTT.

The chain links TRBV30 to TRBJ2-6, with D possibly matching TRBD1 (6 bases). CDR3 size: 18 residues. The germline V gene has CDR1 GTSNPN and CDR2 SVGIG (reference sequence). Deletions cut 3 bases from V and 0 bases from J, with 18 bases between. The CDR3 protein is CAWSRRGSPSSGANVLTF. DNA for the CDR3: TGTGCCTGGAGCCGCAGGGGTTCCCCCAGCTCTGGGGCCAACGTCCTGACTTTC.

The J gene is TRBJ1-3, the V gene TRBV5-1, with 7 bases lining up with TRBD1. The V segment lost 2 bases and the J segment 2 bases; nucleotides outside the gene matches: 7. Germline V CDR1 and CDR2: SGHRS, YFSETQ. This CDR3 is built from 16 residues. The CDR3 DNA is TGCGCCAGCAGCTTTGGCGGGACAGCGACTGGAAACACCATATATTTT. This codes for CASSFGGTATGNTIYF.

The CDR3 reads CASRKATSGNGDTQYF. The CDR3 region has the DNA TGCGCCAGCAGAAAGGCGACTAGCGGGAATGGAGATACGCAGTATTTT. The V and J genes are TRBV5-1 and TRBJ2-3; 11 bases map to TRBD2. V dropped 5 bases and J dropped 5; count of bases not matched to a gene: 10. Germline CDR1 is SGHRS and CDR2 is YFSETQ. The CDR3 spans 16 residues.

Remarks on this clone: This likely came from a read error, as a far larger clone is one base away. Other DNA sequences of this sample code for an identical CDR3. The chain carries TRBV5-1 and TRBJ1-1; TRBD1 agrees at 7 bases. This CDR3 spans 16 amino acids. Germline CDR1 SGHRS, CDR2 YFSETQ. CDR3 bases: TGTGCCAGCAGCATACAGGGGAAGGAGGCAGGCACTGAAGCTTTCTTT. This sequence encodes CASSIQGKEAGTEAFF.

The chain links TRBV19 to TRBJ2-1, with TRBD1 identical over 8 bases. J was trimmed by 7 bases and V by 4 bases; bases with no gene match: 6. From germline, CDR1 is LNHDA and CDR2 SQIVND (reference sequence). The CDR3 has 14 amino acids. CDR3 in amino acids: CASSTRGLVNEQFF. CDR3 coding DNA: TGTGCCAGTAGTACCAGGGGGCTGGTAAATGAGCAGTTCTTC.

The chain uses TRBV11-2 and TRBJ1-6, with a weak D call TRBD1 (6 bases). The germline V gene encodes CDR1 SGHAT and CDR2 FQNNGV. With 5 bases removed from V and 8 bases from J, the gap between germline ends came to 16 bases. CDR3 length equals 15 residues. The CDR3 is CASSGNLGADSPLHF. CDR3 coding DNA: TGTGCCAGCAGCGGTAATCTGGGGGCTGATTCACCCCTCCACTTT. The full variable domain, in which reference TRBV11-2 and TRBJ1-6 provide the parts outside the CDR3, is EAGVAQSPRYKIIEKRQSVAFWCNPISGHATLYWYQQILGQGPKLLIQFQNNGVVDDSQLPKDRFSAERLKGVDSTLKIQPAKLEDSAVYLCASSGNLGADSPLHFGNGTRLTVT.

The count of this clone is one. The junction differs from germline at one of its ends, possibly a read error. The rearrangement links TRBV5-4 to TRBJ2-3, with TRBD2 as a possible D gene (5 bases). Germline V gene data show CDR1 as SGHNT and CDR2 as YYREEE (reference sequence). This CDR3 spans 14 amino acids. The CDR3 bases are TGTGCCAGCAGCTTCCGGGGTAGCACAGATACGCATTATTTT. Amino acid sequence: CASSFRGSTDTHYF.

This rearrangement joins TRBV11-3 to TRBJ2-2; D is unclear. Germline CDR1 SGHNT, CDR2 YENEEA. V was trimmed by 5 bases and J by 3 bases, leaving 10 bases between them. The CDR3 sequence is 14 residues long. CDR3 region: CASSPDGYTGELFF. The CDR3 DNA is TGTGCCAGCAGCCCGGACGGTTACACCGGGGAGCTGTTTTTT.

This clone has more than one count but fewer than ten. The genes are TRBV6-1 and TRBJ1-2; D gene uncertain. From germline, CDR1 is MNHNS and CDR2 SASEGT. V lost 2 bases and J 8 bases, leaving 12 bases between the germline ends. The CDR3 is 13 residues long. The DNA for the CDR3 is TGTGCCAGCAGTGAAAAGGAGGTGGAGGGCTACACCTTC. Translated, it gives CASSEKEVEGYTF.

As for this clone: This could be a read error, since a much larger clone is one nucleotide away. The V call is TRBV30, the J call TRBJ1-5; D uncertain. The assigned J gene may be wrong: the sequence end matches TRBJ2-3 better. Germline CDR1 GTSNPN, CDR2 SVGIG (reference sequence). There are 13 residues in the CDR3. CDR3 protein: CAWSVDENQPQYF. CDR3 in DNA: TGTGCCTGGAGTGTAGACGAAAATCAGCCCCAGTATTTT.

In this sample, this clone turned up a few times. The chain couples TRBV7-2 to TRBJ2-1, with a possible D match to TRBD2 (6 bases). Germline V gives CDR1 SGHTA, CDR2 FQGNSA. Trimming pared 0 bases from V and 2 bases from J, leaving 11 bases between. The CDR3 length is 16 residues. The CDR3 here is CASSLAGSGTYNEQFF. In DNA, the CDR3 is TGTGCCAGCAGCTTAGCAGGTAGCGGAACCTACAATGAGCAGTTCTTC.

On this clone itself: In the same sample, other DNA sequences code for this CDR3. The chain uses TRBV29-1 and TRBJ2-3, with D possibly TRBD1 on 5 matching bases. Germline lookup yields CDR1 SQVTM and CDR2 ANQGSEA. V lost 4 bases and J lost 2, with 7 bases in between. The CDR3 sequence is 12 residues long. CDR3 bases: TGCAGCGTTGGGGGCTCCACAGATACGCAGTATTTT. This encodes CSVGGSTDTQYF.